What follows are 22 T cell receptor beta chains derived from one specimen sequenced in a study of T cells after yellow fever vaccination. One entry per CDR3 protein results from TCRdb running MiXCR on the 5' RACE reads. The sample lists under 50,000 distinct CDR3 sequences; around 6.4% were seen once. The sequences come from PBMCs, either bulk or a sorted T-cell subset (CD4+, CD8+, memory, or dextramer-sorted; not recorded which), collected 45 days after the yellow fever booster vaccination. The source is a man in his thirties or forties who received the YFV17D yellow fever vaccine.

This clonotype occurred many times. This chain uses TRBV5-5 with TRBJ2-3; D remains ambiguous. Trimming removed 1 base at V and 2 bases at J, with 11 bases between. Per germline, CDR1 SGHKS and CDR2 YYEKEE (reference sequence). The CDR3 runs 15 residues. CDR3 sequence: CASSLSGQNTDTQYF. CDR3 in DNA: TGTGCCAGCAGCTTGAGTGGGCAGAACACAGATACGCAGTATTTT.

In DNA, the CDR3 is TGCGCCAGCAGCCAAGAGACCGACTACCTTATGCGGGCCGTCTCCTACGAGCAGTACTTC. The encoded protein is CASSQETDYLMRAVSYEQYF. This sequence joins TRBV4-3 and TRBJ2-7; the D gene is possibly TRBD2 (5 bases). This CDR3 comprises 20 residues. V gave up 0 bases and J gave up 0 bases, with 24 bases separating them. Germline V gene sequence: CDR1 LGHNA, CDR2 YSLEER.

The chain recombines TRBV7-2 with TRBJ2-7; a weak D match, TRBD2 (5 bases). Germline V lookup: CDR1 SGHTA, CDR2 FQGNSA. V was shortened by 5 bases and J by 4 bases, with 18 bases between the two germline ends. This CDR3 is 15 amino acids long. The CDR3 bases are TGTGCCAGCAGCCCATCCGCGGGCAGCAAATACGAGCAGTACTTC. Protein: CASSPSAGSKYEQYF.

This clonotype was observed a handful of times. The genes are TRBV27 and TRBJ1-5; D not resolved. The CDR3 covers 14 residues. Per germline, CDR1 MNHEY and CDR2 SMNVEV (reference sequence). Trimming stripped 3 bases from V and 4 bases from J, with 10 bases between. The DNA for the CDR3 is TGTGCCAGCAGTTTGCAAGGGCCAAATCAGCCCCAGCATTTT. Translated, it gives CASSLQGPNQPQHF.

This clonotype was seen a handful of times. The rearrangement links TRBV12-3 or TRBV12-4 to TRBJ2-1, with 9 positions matching TRBD1. The V segment lost 5 bases and the J segment 10 bases; nucleotides outside the gene matches: 6. CDR3 size: 13 residues. CDR3 nucleotides: TGTGCCAGCAGTACGAGAGACAGGGGGGAGCAGTTCTTC. It codes for CASSTRDRGEQFF.

In this sample, this clonotype turned up many times. The rearrangement joins TRBV7-2 to TRBJ2-3, with D possibly matching TRBD2 (6 bases). The CDR3 is made up of 16 amino acids. Germline lookup yields CDR1 SGHTA and CDR2 FQGNSA. The V end lost 2 bases, the J end lost 2 bases, and 14 bases lay between the germline ends. The CDR3 sequence is CASSLPGLKATDTQYF. The CDR3 DNA is TGTGCCAGCAGCTTACCGGGACTCAAGGCCACAGATACGCAGTATTTT.

The chain couples TRBV11-2 to TRBJ2-1; D unresolved. Trimming pared 2 bases from V and 6 bases from J, leaving 14 bases between. The CDR3 spans 15 residues. Germline V gene lookup returns CDR1 SGHAT and CDR2 FQNNGV. The CDR3 reads CASSLWDYVFNEQFF. The DNA for the CDR3 is TGTGCCAGCAGCTTATGGGATTACGTCTTCAATGAGCAGTTCTTC.

On this clonotype: A much bigger clone sits one base away, suggesting this may be a read error. V usage is TRBV20-1 and J usage is TRBJ1-6; no clear D. Germline V gene data show CDR1 as DFQATT and CDR2 as SNEGSKA (reference sequence). The length of the CDR3 is 13 residues. The CDR3 DNA is TGCAGTGCCCGAATTATAAATAATTCACCCCTCTACTTT. This codes for CSARIINNSPLYF.

In its sample, this clonotype was seen many times. The chain couples TRBV19 to TRBJ2-1, with 7 bases identical to TRBD2. Germline V lookup: CDR1 LNHDA, CDR2 SQIVND (reference sequence). V lost 3 bases, J lost 10 bases, and 3 bases stayed unmatched. The CDR3 spans 12 residues. The CDR3 sequence is CASSMRGLEQFF. CDR3 nucleotides: TGTGCCAGTAGTATGCGGGGACTAGAGCAGTTCTTC.

The rearrangement uses TRBV19 and TRBJ2-1, with 10 nucleotides matching TRBD2. The CDR3 runs 15 residues. V was clipped by 6 bases and J by 1 base; unmatched bases: 3. Germline-derived CDR1 and CDR2 are LNHDA and SQIVND (reference sequence). The CDR3 is CASSRTSGSYNEQFF. CDR3 nucleotides: TGTGCCAGTAGCCGGACTAGCGGTTCCTACAATGAGCAGTTCTTC.

This sequence joins TRBV6-2 or TRBV6-3 and TRBJ2-4, with D maybe TRBD1 (5 bases). Trimming shortened V by 6 bases and J by 15 bases, and 15 bases separated the two germline ends. This CDR3 is built from 11 residues. Germline V lookup: CDR1 MNHEY, CDR2 SVGEGT. CDR3 in DNA: TGTGCCAGCAGCAATGGGCGTACAGGGTACTTC. This codes for CASSNGRTGYF.

The rearrangement joins TRBV28 to TRBJ2-5; D unclear. The ends were cut back, 8 bases at V and 7 bases at J, with 11 bases in the middle. CDR1 is MDHEN, CDR2 SYDVKM, per germline. This CDR3 spans 11 amino acids. For the CDR3, the DNA is TGTGCCAGCGGTTCCTACCGGACCCAGTACTTC. Translating it yields CASGSYRTQYF.

The rearrangement links TRBV7-7 to TRBJ2-1; D is uncertain. This CDR3 region has 13 residues. V dropped 11 bases and J dropped 5 bases, with 16 bases sitting between them. The germline gives CDR1 SSHAT, CDR2 FNYEAQ (reference sequence). In DNA, the CDR3 is TGTGCCGCTAAACGGCTAGGAGACAATGAGCAGTTCTTC. Its protein product is CAAKRLGDNEQFF.

In its sample, this clonotype was seen a few times. The V gene is TRBV3-1, the J gene TRBJ2-1; TRBD2 agrees at 7 bases. This CDR3 is built from 14 residues. The V segment lost 5 bases and the J segment 9 bases; nucleotides outside the gene matches: 10. Germline loops: CDR1 LGHDT, CDR2 YNNKEL (reference sequence). CDR3 nucleotide sequence: TGTGCCAGCAGCAGACGACTAGCTCTTGGTGAGCAGTTCTTC. It yields the protein CASSRRLALGEQFF.

The sample holds a few counts of this clonotype. The chain has TRBV10-3 and TRBJ2-6, with 7 bases matching TRBD2. The length of the CDR3 is 18 residues. J lost 0 bases, V lost 3 bases, and 8 bases had no gene match. Looked up from germline, CDR1 is ENHRY and CDR2 is SYGVKD. The CDR3 reads CAISDGRGGSSGANVLTF. The CDR3 DNA is TGTGCCATCAGTGACGGACGGGGCGGGAGCTCTGGGGCCAACGTCCTGACTTTC.

In regard to this clonotype: A much larger clone differs from this one at a single base, so this may be a read error. The chain combines TRBV5-1 with TRBJ2-7, with D possibly being TRBD1 or TRBD2 (5 bases each). The CDR3 loop spans 13 amino acids. CDR1 is SGHRS and CDR2 is YFSETQ in the germline V gene. V shed 4 bases and J shed 4 bases, with 12 bases lying between them. The chain's CDR3 is CASSPWGKYEQYF. CDR3 in DNA: TGCGCCAGCAGCCCGTGGGGGAAATACGAGCAGTACTTC.

The chain carries TRBV11-2 and TRBJ2-1, with D possibly matching TRBD1 (5 bases). The CDR3 loop spans 16 amino acids. The germline V gene has CDR1 SGHAT and CDR2 FQNNGV. Trimming left V 0 bases short and J 3 bases short, with 12 bases between. The CDR3 spells CASSLEGRVYYNEQFF. CDR3 sequence (DNA): TGTGCCAGCAGCTTAGAGGGCAGGGTATACTACAATGAGCAGTTCTTC.

This clonotype came up many times. The gene calls are TRBV6-5 and TRBJ2-1; 7 nucleotides match TRBD2. Trimming took 4 bases from V and 5 from J; bases not matched to a gene: 14. Germline V CDR1 and CDR2: MNHEY, SVGAGI. CDR3 length equals 17 residues. CDR3 region: CASSSGSGTTINNEQFF. The CDR3 nucleotides are TGTGCCAGCAGTTCAGGATCCGGGACTACGATAAACAATGAGCAGTTCTTC.

Ten or more counts support this clonotype. The V and J genes are TRBV6-5 and TRBJ2-7; 11 bases are shared with TRBD2. J gave up 6 bases and V 4 bases, and 14 bases lay outside the gene matches. This CDR3 is 17 amino acids long. Germline-derived CDR1 and CDR2 are MNHEY and SVGAGI. CDR3 bases: TGTGCCAGCAGTTTCCAGCTAGCGGGGGGAGGTAGGGTCGAGCAGTACTTC. Translating it yields CASSFQLAGGGRVEQYF.

This clonotype has a handful of counts. This chain joins TRBV20-1 and TRBJ2-7; the D is unclear. There are 14 residues in the CDR3. The V end lost 3 bases, the J end lost 0 bases, and 12 bases lay between the germline ends. Germline loops: CDR1 DFQATT, CDR2 SNEGSKA (reference sequence). The CDR3 DNA follows: TGCAGTGCTAGGGGAACAGCTTACTCCTACGAGCAGTACTTC. It codes for CSARGTAYSYEQYF.

The V and J genes are TRBV4-3 and TRBJ2-4; D gene ambiguous. The CDR3 consists of 12 residues. Trimming stripped 8 bases from V and 5 bases from J, with 10 bases between. Germline V gene data show CDR1 as LGHNA and CDR2 as YSLEER. For the CDR3, the DNA is TGCGCCAGCGGGCAGACTCAAAACATTCAGTACTTC. It specifies CASGQTQNIQYF.

The rearrangement links TRBV12-3 or TRBV12-4 to TRBJ2-1; TRBD2 matches 8 bases. The CDR3 is made up of 11 amino acids. Unmatched junction bases numbered 1, after V lost 5 bases and J lost 10 bases. This chain's CDR3 is CASSPSGEQFF. CDR3 DNA: TGTGCCAGCAGTCCTAGCGGGGAGCAGTTCTTC.